A selection of T cell receptor beta chains follows, all from one sample in a study of CD8+ T cells in alopecia areata. The table came from immunoSEQ multiplex PCR; TCRdb's copy has only in-frame clones and leaves some out. The sample lists 120,000 or so clones; around 48% were seen once. The sequenced sample was NKG2D-low CD8+ T cells sorted from blood. The source of these receptors is a human donor with alopecia areata. Each CDR3 is given with its conserved first and last residue. The order of the fields is D gene, clone size, J gene, V gene, CDR3 protein, CDR3 DNA. A D gene is named only where the DNA matches it firmly. Part of the rows lack a size; the others show once, few, many or a class for expanded clones.

d_gene: -; abundance: -; j_gene: TRBJ2-7; v_gene: TRBV5-1; CDR3aa: CASSLLQGPEQYF; CDR3nt: TGCGCCAGCAGCTTGCTCCAGGGTCCCGAGCAGTACTTC
d_gene: -; abundance: -; j_gene: TRBJ2-4; v_gene: TRBV2; CDR3aa: CASSEDEIQYF; CDR3nt: TGTGCCAGCAGTGAAGACGAGATTCAGTACTTC
d_gene: -; abundance: -; j_gene: TRBJ2-1; v_gene: TRBV27; CDR3aa: CASSLVLGEQFF; CDR3nt: TGTGCCAGCAGTTTAGTACTGGGTGAGCAGTTCTTC
d_gene: -; abundance: -; j_gene: TRBJ2-7; v_gene: TRBV6-6; CDR3aa: CASMDSSYEQYF; CDR3nt: TGTGCCAGCATGGACAGCTCCTACGAGCAGTACTTC
d_gene: -; abundance: few; j_gene: TRBJ1-2; v_gene: TRBV29-1; CDR3aa: CSVPAAAAYGYTF; CDR3nt: TGCAGCGTCCCCGCCGCGGCCGCGTATGGCTACACCTTC
d_gene: -; abundance: few; j_gene: TRBJ2-3; v_gene: TRBV29-1; CDR3aa: CSVASDTDTQYF; CDR3nt: TGCAGCGTTGCCTCAGACACAGATACGCAGTATTTT
d_gene: -; abundance: once; j_gene: TRBJ1-2; v_gene: TRBV30; CDR3aa: CAWSLRANYGYTF; CDR3nt: TGTGCCTGGAGTCTAAGAGCTAACTATGGCTACACCTTC
d_gene: -; abundance: -; j_gene: TRBJ2-7; v_gene: TRBV7-9; CDR3aa: CASSSTSGYEQYF; CDR3nt: TGTGCCAGCAGCTCAACATCGGGCTACGAGCAGTACTTC
d_gene: -; abundance: -; j_gene: TRBJ1-3; v_gene: TRBV27; CDR3aa: CASSPSPNSGNTIYF; CDR3nt: TGTGCCAGCAGTCCTTCTCCCAACTCTGGAAACACCATATATTTT
d_gene: -; abundance: -; j_gene: TRBJ2-5; v_gene: TRBV27; CDR3aa: CASGLRVEETQYF; CDR3nt: TGTGCCAGCGGATTGAGAGTAGAAGAGACCCAGTACTTC
d_gene: -; abundance: -; j_gene: TRBJ2-7; v_gene: TRBV7-6; CDR3aa: CASSLEGFEQYF; CDR3nt: TGTGCCAGCAGCTTAGAGGGTTTCGAGCAGTACTTC
d_gene: -; abundance: -; j_gene: TRBJ1-4; v_gene: TRBV29-1; CDR3aa: CSVGGGELFF; CDR3nt: TGCAGCGTGGGAGGGGGGGAACTGTTTTTT
d_gene: TRBD1; abundance: -; j_gene: TRBJ2-2; v_gene: TRBV2; CDR3aa: CASNDRVEDTGELFF; CDR3nt: TGTGCCAGCAATGACAGGGTCGAGGACACCGGGGAGCTGTTTTTT
d_gene: -; abundance: few; j_gene: TRBJ2-7; v_gene: TRBV5-1; CDR3aa: CASSLEGTYEQYF; CDR3nt: TGCGCCAGCAGCTTGGAAGGGACCTACGAGCAGTACTTC
d_gene: -; abundance: -; j_gene: TRBJ2-7; v_gene: TRBV5-1; CDR3aa: CASSLVDRSYEQYF; CDR3nt: TGCGCCAGCAGCTTGGTAGATCGGAGCTACGAGCAGTACTTC
d_gene: -; abundance: -; j_gene: TRBJ1-2; v_gene: TRBV29-1; CDR3aa: CSVWVDGYTF; CDR3nt: TGCAGCGTCTGGGTCGATGGCTACACCTTC
d_gene: TRBD1; abundance: -; j_gene: TRBJ2-3; v_gene: TRBV11-2; CDR3aa: CASSLDRGADTQYF; CDR3nt: TGTGCCAGCAGCCTCGACAGGGGCGCAGATACGCAGTATTTT
d_gene: -; abundance: once; j_gene: TRBJ2-5; v_gene: TRBV5-6; CDR3aa: CASSLVGETQYF; CDR3nt: TGTGCCAGCAGCTTGGTCGGGGAGACCCAGTACTTC
d_gene: TRBD1; abundance: -; j_gene: TRBJ2-7; v_gene: TRBV28; CDR3aa: CASSVSGTGWDEQYF; CDR3nt: TGTGCCAGCAGTGTCTCCGGGACAGGGTGGGACGAGCAGTACTTC
d_gene: -; abundance: once; j_gene: TRBJ2-4; v_gene: TRBV27; CDR3aa: CASSLPGLLAKNIQYF; CDR3nt: TGTGCCAGCAGTTTACCGGGGTTATTAGCCAAAAACATTCAGTACTTC
d_gene: -; abundance: -; j_gene: TRBJ2-1; v_gene: TRBV5-1; CDR3aa: CASSLAGPNEQFF; CDR3nt: TGCGCCAGCAGCTTGGCGGGCCCCAATGAGCAGTTCTTC
d_gene: -; abundance: -; j_gene: TRBJ2-7; v_gene: TRBV9; CDR3aa: CASRDYEQYF; CDR3nt: TGTGCCTCCCGAGACTACGAGCAGTACTTC
d_gene: TRBD1; abundance: -; j_gene: TRBJ2-6; v_gene: TRBV6-1; CDR3aa: CASSGIRDRARGANVLTF; CDR3nt: TGTGCCAGCAGTGGAATCCGGGACAGGGCTCGTGGGGCCAACGTCCTGACTTTC
d_gene: TRBD2; abundance: -; j_gene: TRBJ2-1; v_gene: TRBV4-1; CDR3aa: CASSQVGGTVNEQFF; CDR3nt: TGCGCCAGCAGCCAAGTGGGGGGGACGGTCAATGAGCAGTTCTTC
d_gene: -; abundance: -; j_gene: TRBJ2-7; v_gene: TRBV29-1; CDR3aa: CSRGREKYEQYF; CDR3nt: TGCAGCCGTGGGCGCGAAAAATACGAGCAGTACTTC
d_gene: TRBD2; abundance: -; j_gene: TRBJ2-5; v_gene: TRBV6-6; CDR3aa: CASSYEASGETQYF; CDR3nt: TGTGCCAGCAGTTACGAGGCTAGCGGAGAGACCCAGTACTTC
d_gene: -; abundance: -; j_gene: TRBJ2-1; v_gene: TRBV18; CDR3aa: CASSPETAADNEQFF; CDR3nt: TGTGCCAGCTCACCAGAGACGGCGGCGGACAATGAGCAGTTCTTC
d_gene: TRBD1; abundance: few; j_gene: TRBJ2-1; v_gene: TRBV29-1; CDR3aa: CSELTGVDEQFF; CDR3nt: TGCAGCGAGCTAACAGGGGTCGATGAGCAGTTCTTC
d_gene: TRBD2; abundance: -; j_gene: TRBJ2-2; v_gene: TRBV29-1; CDR3aa: CSAGLAGGPGELFF; CDR3nt: TGCAGCGCCGGACTAGCGGGAGGCCCCGGGGAGCTGTTTTTT
d_gene: TRBD2; abundance: -; j_gene: TRBJ2-7; v_gene: TRBV5-6; CDR3aa: CASSFGGGIMVEQYF; CDR3nt: TGTGCCAGCAGCTTCGGCGGGGGGATAATGGTCGAGCAGTACTTC
d_gene: -; abundance: -; j_gene: TRBJ1-2; v_gene: TRBV30; CDR3aa: CAWSGIANYGYTF; CDR3nt: TGTGCCTGGAGTGGGATAGCTAACTATGGCTACACCTTC
d_gene: -; abundance: few; j_gene: TRBJ1-1; v_gene: TRBV13; CDR3aa: CASSRVDTEAFF; CDR3nt: TGTGCCAGCAGCCGGGTCGACACTGAAGCTTTCTTT
d_gene: -; abundance: -; j_gene: TRBJ2-3; v_gene: TRBV6-5; CDR3aa: CASSYSSGDTQYF; CDR3nt: TGTGCCAGCAGTTACTCATCGGGAGATACGCAGTATTTT
d_gene: -; abundance: few; j_gene: TRBJ2-3; v_gene: TRBV2; CDR3aa: CASGEVSSTDTQYF; CDR3nt: TGTGCCAGCGGAGAGGTGTCTAGCACAGATACGCAGTATTTT
d_gene: -; abundance: few; j_gene: TRBJ2-7; v_gene: TRBV14; CDR3aa: CASSQINDYEQYF; CDR3nt: TGTGCCAGCAGCCAAATTAACGACTACGAGCAGTACTTC
d_gene: -; abundance: few; j_gene: TRBJ2-3; v_gene: TRBV29-1; CDR3aa: CSVSFDPGGTDTQYF; CDR3nt: TGCAGCGTTTCCTTCGACCCGGGGGGCACAGATACGCAGTATTTT
d_gene: -; abundance: few; j_gene: TRBJ2-7; v_gene: TRBV29-1; CDR3aa: CSAADTSYEQYF; CDR3nt: TGCAGCGCGGCCGACACCTCCTACGAGCAGTACTTC
d_gene: TRBD2; abundance: -; j_gene: TRBJ2-1; v_gene: TRBV9; CDR3aa: CASSVNLAGGSYNEQFF; CDR3nt: TGTGCCAGCAGCGTCAACCTAGCGGGTGGTTCCTACAATGAGCAGTTCTTC
d_gene: -; abundance: few; j_gene: TRBJ1-1; v_gene: TRBV7-9; CDR3aa: CASSSLGGANTEAFF; CDR3nt: TGTGCCAGCAGCTCCCTCGGAGGGGCGAACACTGAAGCTTTCTTT
d_gene: -; abundance: few; j_gene: TRBJ1-5; v_gene: TRBV19; CDR3aa: CASSMFGNNQPQHF; CDR3nt: TGTGCCAGTAGTATGTTTGGAAACAATCAGCCCCAGCATTTT
d_gene: -; abundance: few; j_gene: TRBJ2-1; v_gene: TRBV14; CDR3aa: CASSPQGGHNYNEQFF; CDR3nt: TGTGCCAGCAGCCCTCAAGGAGGGCACAACTACAATGAGCAGTTCTTC
d_gene: TRBD1; abundance: -; j_gene: TRBJ1-6; v_gene: TRBV28; CDR3aa: CASRSLPGQEANSPLHF; CDR3nt: TGTGCCAGCAGATCTCTTCCGGGACAGGAGGCTAATTCACCCCTCCACTTT
d_gene: -; abundance: -; j_gene: TRBJ2-3; v_gene: TRBV27; CDR3aa: CASSPRLAGPRTDTQYF; CDR3nt: TGTGCCAGCAGTCCCCGCCTCGCTGGCCCCCGCACAGATACGCAGTATTTT
d_gene: -; abundance: once; j_gene: TRBJ2-7; v_gene: TRBV30; CDR3aa: CAWSVQSLDEQYF; CDR3nt: TGTGCCTGGAGTGTTCAGTCCCTAGACGAGCAGTACTTC
d_gene: TRBD2; abundance: few; j_gene: TRBJ2-1; v_gene: TRBV30; CDR3aa: CAWITPSGVYNEQFF; CDR3nt: TGTGCCTGGATAACCCCTAGCGGGGTCTACAATGAGCAGTTCTTC
d_gene: -; abundance: -; j_gene: TRBJ2-1; v_gene: TRBV9; CDR3aa: CASSARQAGYNEQFF; CDR3nt: TGTGCCAGCAGCGCCCGGCAGGCGGGGTACAATGAGCAGTTCTTC
d_gene: -; abundance: -; j_gene: TRBJ1-1; v_gene: TRBV12-5; CDR3aa: CASGLGGTEAFF; CDR3nt: TGTGCTAGTGGTTTAGGGGGAACTGAAGCTTTCTTT
d_gene: -; abundance: -; j_gene: TRBJ2-1; v_gene: TRBV29-1; CDR3aa: CSVEGNRDKLRNEQFF; CDR3nt: TGCAGCGTTGAAGGGAACAGGGACAAGTTGAGGAATGAGCAGTTCTTC
d_gene: -; abundance: -; j_gene: TRBJ1-2; v_gene: TRBV28; CDR3aa: CASSLTGTPGEGYTF; CDR3nt: TGTGCCAGCAGTTTAACGGGGACGCCCGGGGAAGGCTACACCTTC
d_gene: -; abundance: -; j_gene: TRBJ2-7; v_gene: TRBV29-1; CDR3aa: CSVEDKGPYEQYF; CDR3nt: TGCAGCGTTGAAGATAAGGGTCCCTACGAGCAGTACTTC
d_gene: -; abundance: few; j_gene: TRBJ2-7; v_gene: TRBV29-1; CDR3aa: CSGTSWESEQYF; CDR3nt: TGCAGCGGCACCTCATGGGAGAGCGAGCAGTACTTC
d_gene: -; abundance: -; j_gene: TRBJ2-1; v_gene: TRBV7-3; CDR3aa: CASSLGADEQFF; CDR3nt: TGTGCCAGCAGCTTAGGAGCAGATGAGCAGTTCTTC
d_gene: -; abundance: -; j_gene: TRBJ2-5; v_gene: TRBV11-2; CDR3aa: CASSRGGSETQYF; CDR3nt: TGTGCCAGCAGCCGCGGTGGGAGCGAGACCCAGTACTTC
d_gene: -; abundance: once; j_gene: TRBJ2-3; v_gene: TRBV11-2; CDR3aa: CASSFFQGKDTQYF; CDR3nt: TGTGCCAGCAGCTTCTTTCAGGGAAAAGATACGCAGTATTTT
d_gene: -; abundance: once; j_gene: TRBJ2-5; v_gene: TRBV27; CDR3aa: CASSGPGTQYF; CDR3nt: TGTGCCAGCAGCGGGCCGGGGACCCAGTACTTC
d_gene: TRBD2; abundance: few; j_gene: TRBJ2-1; v_gene: TRBV29-1; CDR3aa: CSVPTSGWGNEQFF; CDR3nt: TGCAGCGTTCCGACTAGCGGGTGGGGCAATGAGCAGTTCTTC
d_gene: TRBD1; abundance: -; j_gene: TRBJ2-5; v_gene: TRBV28; CDR3aa: CASSFRTGRLTQYF; CDR3nt: TGTGCCAGCAGTTTTAGGACAGGGCGGTTAACCCAGTACTTC